This TCR beta chain was recovered during a study of blood T cell repertoires in COVID-19. Study context: Specimens from acute and convalescent COVID-19 originated in the United States, Italy and Spain. PBMCs, B-cell-depleted T cells, or T cells were the source of the cDNA or gDNA that made up the material.

Germline CDR1 reads SQVTM; CDR2 reads ANQGSEA. Trimming cost V 7 bases and J 5 bases, with 14 bases left between them. This CDR3 spans 12 amino acids. In the original workflow: Reference gene primer amplification in the assay estimated nucleated cell counts. Sequencing was performed with immunoSEQ multiplex PCR; in TCRdb, only in-frame clones are kept and a portion is missing. V and J calls and clone size are copied from that table; D and trimming were computed from the DNA. The sample yields 110,000 to 150,000 clones, just over 85% seen once. This clone appeared a single time. The chain is built from TRBV29-1 and TRBJ1-1, with a possible D match to TRBD1 (6 bases). This TCR was recovered from a woman in her sixties with acute or convalescent COVID-19. Sample: peripheral blood. The CDR3 DNA sequence: TGCAGCGGGGCCAGGGGAGAGACTGAAGCTTTCTTT. This encodes CSGARGETEAFF.